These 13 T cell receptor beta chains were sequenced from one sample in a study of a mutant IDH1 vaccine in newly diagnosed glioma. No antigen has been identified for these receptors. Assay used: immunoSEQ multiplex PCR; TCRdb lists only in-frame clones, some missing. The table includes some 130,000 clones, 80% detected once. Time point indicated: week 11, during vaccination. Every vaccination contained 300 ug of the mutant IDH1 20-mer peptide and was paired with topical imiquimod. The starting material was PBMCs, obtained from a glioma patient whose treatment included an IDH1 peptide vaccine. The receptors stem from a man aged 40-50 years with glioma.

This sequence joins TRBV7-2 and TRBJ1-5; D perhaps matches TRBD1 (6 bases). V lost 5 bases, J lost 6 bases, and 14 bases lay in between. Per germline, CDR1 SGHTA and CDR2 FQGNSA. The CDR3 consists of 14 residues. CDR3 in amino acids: CASSETGLIQPQHF. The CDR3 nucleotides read TGTGCCAGCAGCGAAACAGGGTTAATTCAGCCCCAGCATTTT.

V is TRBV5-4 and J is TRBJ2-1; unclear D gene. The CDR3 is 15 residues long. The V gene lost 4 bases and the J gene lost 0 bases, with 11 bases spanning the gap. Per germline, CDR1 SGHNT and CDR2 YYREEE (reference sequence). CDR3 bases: TGTGCCAGCAGCCCAAGACTCTTCTCCTACAATGAGCAGTTCTTC. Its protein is CASSPRLFSYNEQFF.

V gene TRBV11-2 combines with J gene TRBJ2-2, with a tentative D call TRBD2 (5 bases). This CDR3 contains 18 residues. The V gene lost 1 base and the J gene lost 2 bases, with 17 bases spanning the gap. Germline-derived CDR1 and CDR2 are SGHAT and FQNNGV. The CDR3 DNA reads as TGTGCCAGCAGCTTAGGGACCCTGGCGCGGGCCAACACCGGGGAGCTGTTTTTT. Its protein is CASSLGTLARANTGELFF.

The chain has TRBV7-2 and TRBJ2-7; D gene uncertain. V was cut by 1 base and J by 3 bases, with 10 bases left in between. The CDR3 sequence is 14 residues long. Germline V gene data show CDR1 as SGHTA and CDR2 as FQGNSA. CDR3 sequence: CASSLELEFYEQYF. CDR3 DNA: TGTGCCAGCAGCTTAGAGCTTGAATTCTACGAGCAGTACTTC.

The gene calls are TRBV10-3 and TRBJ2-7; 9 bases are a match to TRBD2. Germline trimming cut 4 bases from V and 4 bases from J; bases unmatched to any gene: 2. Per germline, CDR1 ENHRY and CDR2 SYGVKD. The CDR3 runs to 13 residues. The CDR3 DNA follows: TGTGCCATCAGTGGACTAGCGGAATACGAGCAGTACTTC. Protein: CAISGLAEYEQYF.

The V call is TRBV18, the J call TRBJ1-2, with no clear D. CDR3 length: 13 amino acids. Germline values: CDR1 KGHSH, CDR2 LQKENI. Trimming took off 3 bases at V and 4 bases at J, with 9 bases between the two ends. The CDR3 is CASSPEGSYGYTF. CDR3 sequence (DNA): TGTGCCAGCTCACCCGAGGGATCCTATGGCTACACCTTC.

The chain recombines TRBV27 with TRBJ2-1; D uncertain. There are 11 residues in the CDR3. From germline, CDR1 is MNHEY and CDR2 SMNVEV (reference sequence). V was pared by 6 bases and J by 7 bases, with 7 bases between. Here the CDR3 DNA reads TGTGCCAGCAGCTTGCGGAATGAGCAGTTCTTC. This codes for CASSLRNEQFF.

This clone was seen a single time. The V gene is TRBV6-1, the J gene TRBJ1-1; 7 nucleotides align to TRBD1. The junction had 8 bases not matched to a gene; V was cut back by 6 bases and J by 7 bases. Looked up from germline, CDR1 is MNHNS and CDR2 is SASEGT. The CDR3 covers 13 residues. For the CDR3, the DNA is TGTGCCAGCAGCCTAACAGGGGCAGGTGAAGCTTTCTTT. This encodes CASSLTGAGEAFF.

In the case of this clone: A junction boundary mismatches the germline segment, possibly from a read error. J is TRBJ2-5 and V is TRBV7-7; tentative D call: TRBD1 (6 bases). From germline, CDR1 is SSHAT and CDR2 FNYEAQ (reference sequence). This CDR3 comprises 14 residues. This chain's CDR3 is CASSPPGTSTRLNF. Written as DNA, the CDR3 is TGTGCTAGCAGCCCGCCCGGGACATCCACCCGACTGAACTTC. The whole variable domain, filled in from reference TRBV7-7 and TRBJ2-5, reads GAGVSQSPRYKVTKRGQDVTLRCDPISSHATLYWYQQALGQGPEFLTYFNYEAQPDKSGLPSDRFSAERPEGSISTLTIQRTEQRDSAMYRCASSPPGTSTRLNFGPGTRLLVL.

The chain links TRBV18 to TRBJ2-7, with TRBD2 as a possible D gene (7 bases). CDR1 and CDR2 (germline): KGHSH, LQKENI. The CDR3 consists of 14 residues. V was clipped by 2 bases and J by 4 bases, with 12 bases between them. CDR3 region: CASSPGGAIYEQYF. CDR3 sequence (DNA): TGTGCCAGCTCACCAGGGGGGGCGATTTACGAGCAGTACTTC.

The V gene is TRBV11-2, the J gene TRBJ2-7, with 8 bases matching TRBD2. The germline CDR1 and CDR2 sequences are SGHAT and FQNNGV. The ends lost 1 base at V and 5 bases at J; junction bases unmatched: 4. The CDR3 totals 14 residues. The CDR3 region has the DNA TGTGCCAGCAGCTTAGCGGGAGGGCCTAACGAGCAGTACTTC. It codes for CASSLAGGPNEQYF.

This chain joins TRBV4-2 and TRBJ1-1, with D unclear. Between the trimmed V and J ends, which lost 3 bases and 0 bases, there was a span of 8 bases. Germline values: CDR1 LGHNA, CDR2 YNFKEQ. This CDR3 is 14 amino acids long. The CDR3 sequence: CASSQGGLNTEAFF. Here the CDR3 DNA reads TGTGCCAGCAGCCAGGGCGGGTTGAACACTGAAGCTTTCTTT.

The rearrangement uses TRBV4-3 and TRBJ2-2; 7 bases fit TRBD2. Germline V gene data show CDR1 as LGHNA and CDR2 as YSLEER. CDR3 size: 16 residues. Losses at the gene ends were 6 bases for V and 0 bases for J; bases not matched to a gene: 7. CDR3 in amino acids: CASSMRGTTNTGELFF. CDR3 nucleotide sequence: TGCGCCAGCAGTATGCGGGGGACCACGAACACCGGGGAGCTGTTTTTT.